Listed below are T cell receptor beta chains from one sample, sequenced in a study of CD8+ T cells in alopecia areata. The protocol was immunoSEQ multiplex PCR, while the TCRdb copy is restricted to in-frame clones and leaves out a portion. The sample has approximately 210,000 clones; around 60% are singletons. The sample in question was CD4+ T cells sorted from blood, obtained around week 50, from a patient treated with tofacitinib. These TCRs come from a human donor with alopecia areata. The CDR3 runs from the conserved cysteine through the conserved F or W. D genes are given only for firm matches. Clone size is given for some rows only: seen once, a few or many times, or a class if the clone is expanded.

d_call	clone_size	v_call	j_call	cdr3_nt	cdr3_aa
NA	NA	TRBV30	TRBJ1-1	TGTGCCTGGAGTGTACCAGGGGCCACTGAAGCTTTCTTT	CAWSVPGATEAFF
TRBD2	NA	TRBV4-1	TRBJ2-7	TGCGCCAGCAGCCAAGAAGGCCAGCGGGGGGCCTCTCGCGAGCAGTACTTC	CASSQEGQRGASREQYF
NA	NA	TRBV29-1	TRBJ1-2	TGCAGCGTGGGATCCGATAACTATGGCTACACCTTC	CSVGSDNYGYTF
NA	NA	TRBV5-6	TRBJ2-5	TGTGCCAGCAGCCCCGAATTGGGGGGGACCCAGTACTTC	CASSPELGGTQYF
NA	NA	TRBV4-3	TRBJ1-2	TGCGCCAGCAGCCAAGAGGGCCCGGGGGGCTACACCTTC	CASSQEGPGGYTF
NA	many	TRBV7-3	TRBJ2-3	TGTGCCAGCAGCTTACGGGAAGGAGATACGCAGTATTTT	CASSLREGDTQYF
NA	few	TRBV9	TRBJ2-5	TGTGCCAGCAGCCTCAGTCCCAAAGCCGGAGAGACCCAGTACTTC	CASSLSPKAGETQYF
NA	NA	TRBV14	TRBJ2-1	TGTGCCAGCAGCCAAGATCCCGGCTATGAGCAGTTCTTC	CASSQDPGYEQFF
NA	few	TRBV9	TRBJ2-3	TGTGCCAGCAGCGTAGCTACTGGGGACTTTGCAGATACGCAGTATTTT	CASSVATGDFADTQYF
TRBD1	NA	TRBV30	TRBJ1-1	TGTGCCTGGGACAGGGACACTGAAGCTTTCTTT	CAWDRDTEAFF
NA	once	TRBV6-5	TRBJ1-1	TGTGCCAGCAACCCCACCGGGCTGGGGGACACTGAAGCTTTCTTT	CASNPTGLGDTEAFF
TRBD1	NA	TRBV15	TRBJ1-1	TGTGCCACCAGAAGGGGACAGGGGAACACTGAAGCTTTCTTT	CATRRGQGNTEAFF
NA	NA	TRBV29-1	TRBJ1-2	TGCAGCGCGGGACAAACTGGCTACACCTTC	CSAGQTGYTF
NA	NA	TRBV2	TRBJ2-7	TGTGCCAGCAGTGAAGAGGGGCAACCCACCTACGAGCAGTACTTC	CASSEEGQPTYEQYF
TRBD1	NA	TRBV6-5	TRBJ1-2	TGTGCCAGCAGTTACTCTTCAGGGGGCGAAGGTGGCTACACCTTC	CASSYSSGGEGGYTF
NA	NA	TRBV29-1	TRBJ2-2	TGCAGCGTTGAAGAGGGGAAAGGGGAGCTGTTTTTT	CSVEEGKGELFF
NA	many	TRBV18	TRBJ2-3	TGTGCCAGCTCACCTTCGGCGGTAACAGTATTAGATACGCAGTATTTT	CASSPSAVTVLDTQYF
NA	few	TRBV27	TRBJ1-5	TGTGCCAGCAGCCCTCGGACAACGGATCAGCCCCAGCATTTT	CASSPRTTDQPQHF
NA	NA	TRBV29-1	TRBJ1-2	TGCAGCGTCGAAGGAGTAAACTATGGCTACACCTTC	CSVEGVNYGYTF
TRBD1	NA	TRBV9	TRBJ1-6	TGTGCCAGCAGCGGAACGGGACAGGGGATGGGTTCACCCCTCCACTTT	CASSGTGQGMGSPLHF
NA	NA	TRBV9	TRBJ1-6	TGTGCCAGCAGCGTATCGGGGGGAGGTTCACCCCTCCACTTT	CASSVSGGGSPLHF
NA	NA	TRBV11-2	TRBJ1-2	TGTGCCAGCAGCCCCGGGACAATCGCTGGCTACACCTTC	CASSPGTIAGYTF
NA	NA	TRBV30	TRBJ1-1	TGTGCCTGGGTGGATCGATTAAACACTGAAGCTTTCTTT	CAWVDRLNTEAFF
NA	few	TRBV9	TRBJ1-4	TGTGCCAGCAGCAAGCGAGGGGACGAGCGTGAAAAACTGTTTTTT	CASSKRGDEREKLFF
NA	NA	TRBV30	TRBJ2-5	TGTGCCTGGAGCCTAAGGTCTGGCGAGACCCAGTACTTC	CAWSLRSGETQYF
TRBD2	few	TRBV14	TRBJ2-1	TGTGCCAGCAGCCAGATGGGACTAGCGGGGAGTGAGCAGTTCTTC	CASSQMGLAGSEQFF
NA	NA	TRBV30	TRBJ1-5	TGTGCCTGGAGTGTTGTTCGAGGGGTCGGGAATCAGCCCCAGCATTTT	CAWSVVRGVGNQPQHF
NA	NA	TRBV15	TRBJ1-5	TGTGCCACCAGGGGGGGGAGAAGCAATCAGCCCCAGCATTTT	CATRGGRSNQPQHF